These T cell receptor beta chains were read from a single sample in a study of blood T cell repertoires in COVID-19. TCRdb's table, derived via immunoSEQ multiplex PCR, lists solely in-frame clones and lacks some. This table holds some 150,000 clones, about 80% found once. Sequencing was performed on peripheral blood. These receptors came from a man aged 55 to 70 with acute or convalescent COVID-19. Each CDR3 is given with its conserved first and last residue. The D gene is left open where the match is weak. Some rows mark clone size as missing; the rest say once, few, many or name a class of expanded clone.

TRBJ2-5 | NA | TRBV6-2/TRBV6-3 | 18 | TRBD2 | CASSIRLAGGTNVETQYF | TGTGCCAGCAGTATTAGACTAGCGGGAGGCACCAACGTGGAGACCCAGTACTTC
TRBJ2-7 | NA | TRBV30 | 11 | NA | CAWSGIYEQYF | TGTGCCTGGAGTGGTATCTACGAGCAGTACTTC
TRBJ1-1 | NA | TRBV18 | 14 | NA | CASSVTGPGTEAFF | TGTGCCAGCTCAGTTACAGGGCCGGGCACTGAAGCTTTCTTT
TRBJ1-6 | NA | TRBV5-1 | 17 | NA | CASSLEGGSSYNSPLHF | TGCGCCAGCAGCTTGGAGGGAGGGAGCTCCTATAATTCACCCCTCCACTTT
TRBJ2-7 | NA | TRBV21-1 | 16 | NA | CASSKMDKQFSYEQYF | TGTGCCAGCAGCAAAATGGACAAACAGTTTTCCTACGAGCAGTACTTC
TRBJ1-2 | NA | TRBV30 | 13 | TRBD1 | CAWSATGDNGYTF | TGTGCCTGGAGTGCCACAGGGGACAATGGCTACACCTTC
TRBJ1-6 | NA | TRBV30 | 16 | NA | CAWSGLQRGRGSPLHF | TGTGCCTGGAGTGGACTTCAGCGGGGCCGAGGCTCACCCCTCCACTTT
TRBJ1-4 | NA | TRBV5-1 | 15 | TRBD1 | CASSPGQSNNEKLFF | TGCGCCAGCAGCCCGGGACAGAGCAATAATGAAAAACTGTTTTTT
TRBJ1-4 | NA | TRBV7-2 | 14 | TRBD1 | CASTRGQGYEKLFF | TGTGCCAGCACTCGGGGACAGGGGTATGAAAAACTGTTTTTT
TRBJ1-1 | few | TRBV6-5 | 13 | NA | CASSRQENTEAFF | TGTGCCAGCAGTAGACAGGAGAACACTGAAGCTTTCTTT
TRBJ1-1 | NA | TRBV24-1 | 13 | TRBD1 | CATRPGGNTEAFF | TGTGCCACCAGGCCAGGGGGCAATACTGAAGCTTTCTTT
TRBJ2-3 | once | TRBV11-3 | 15 | TRBD1 | CASSLGRGRTDTQYF | TGTGCCAGCAGCTTAGGAAGGGGGCGGACAGATACGCAGTATTTT
TRBJ2-5 | NA | TRBV7-6 | 16 | NA | CASSPGSAEYQETQYF | TGTGCCAGCAGCCCGGGTTCGGCAGAGTACCAAGAGACCCAGTACTTC
TRBJ2-7 | few | TRBV5-5 | 15 | TRBD2 | CASSLSGVSSYEQYF | TGTGCCAGCAGCTTAAGCGGGGTAAGCTCCTACGAGCAGTACTTC
TRBJ2-1 | NA | TRBV6-2/TRBV6-3 | 16 | TRBD2 | CASSRRGAGGSDEQFF | TGTGCCAGCAGCCGCCGGGGAGCGGGGGGGTCGGATGAGCAGTTCTTC
TRBJ2-2 | NA | TRBV7-2 | 17 | NA | CASSIGREKAATGELFF | TGTGCCAGCAGTATAGGGAGAGAAAAAGCGGCCACCGGGGAGCTGTTTTTT
TRBJ2-3 | once | TRBV13 | 15 | TRBD1 | CASSLYRGRGDTQYF | TGTGCCAGCAGCCTCTACAGGGGGCGAGGAGATACGCAGTATTTT
TRBJ1-6 | NA | TRBV7-2 | 14 | TRBD1 | CASSRDRGNSPLHF | TGTGCCAGCAGCCGCGACAGGGGGAATTCACCCCTCCACTTT
TRBJ1-5 | NA | TRBV5-1 | 14 | NA | CASSTGEGSQPQHF | TGCGCCAGCAGCACCGGGGAGGGAAGTCAGCCCCAGCATTTT
TRBJ2-1 | NA | TRBV5-4 | 14 | TRBD2 | CASSAGTSMYEQFF | TGTGCCAGCAGCGCCGGGACTAGCATGTATGAGCAGTTCTTC
TRBJ2-1 | NA | TRBV11-3 | 16 | TRBD2 | CASSLAGTSGYNEQFF | TGTGCCAGCAGCTTAGCCGGGACTAGCGGCTACAATGAGCAGTTCTTC
TRBJ2-7 | NA | TRBV19 | 15 | NA | CASSRQGVPAYEQYF | TGTGCCAGTAGTAGACAAGGGGTCCCTGCCTACGAGCAGTACTTC
TRBJ2-6 | NA | TRBV7-6 | 17 | TRBD2 | CASSLTSGVTGANVLTF | TGTGCCAGCAGCTTGACTAGCGGGGTGACTGGGGCCAACGTCCTGACTTTC
TRBJ1-2 | NA | TRBV5-6 | 16 | TRBD1 | CASSFRQGVKLGGYTF | TGTGCCAGCAGCTTCCGACAGGGGGTAAAGCTTGGCGGCTACACCTTC
TRBJ1-2 | NA | TRBV14 | 13 | NA | CASSPGLRYGYTF | TGTGCCAGCAGCCCGGGACTGCGCTATGGCTACACCTTC
TRBJ2-3 | NA | TRBV7-9 | 14 | NA | CASTPNNSTDTQYF | TGTGCCAGCACCCCCAACAATAGCACAGATACGCAGTATTTT
TRBJ1-1 | NA | TRBV7-2 | 14 | NA | CASSLGGWNTEAFF | TGTGCCAGCAGCTTAGGGGGCTGGAACACTGAAGCTTTCTTT
TRBJ1-5 | NA | TRBV6-6 | 13 | NA | CASQPPGNQPQHF | TGTGCCAGCCAACCCCCGGGCAATCAGCCCCAGCATTTT
TRBJ2-1 | NA | TRBV28 | 17 | NA | CASSLAQGGAWRDEQFF | TGTGCCAGCAGTTTAGCACAGGGGGGGGCCTGGCGGGATGAGCAGTTCTTC
TRBJ2-2 | NA | TRBV5-1 | 16 | TRBD1 | CASSLRTGGATGELFF | TGCGCCAGCAGCCTACGGACAGGGGGAGCCACCGGGGAGCTGTTTTTT
TRBJ2-4 | NA | TRBV19 | 13 | NA | CASSVGHQNIQYF | TGTGCCAGTAGTGTGGGACACCAAAACATTCAGTACTTC
TRBJ2-7 | few | TRBV9 | 14 | NA | CASSVRQGIDEQYF | TGTGCCAGCAGCGTAAGGCAGGGGATCGACGAGCAGTACTTC
TRBJ2-7 | NA | TRBV27 | 15 | TRBD1 | CASSLIGTGNYEQYF | TGTGCCAGCAGTTTAATCGGGACAGGGAACTACGAGCAGTACTTC
TRBJ2-6 | NA | TRBV11-2 | 20 | TRBD1 | CASSLDAPRGRISGANVLTF | TGTGCCAGCAGCTTAGATGCCCCGAGGGGGCGGATCTCTGGGGCCAACGTCCTGACTTTC
TRBJ1-5 | NA | TRBV2 | 15 | NA | CASSEMEARNQPQHF | TGTGCCAGCAGTGAAATGGAGGCGAGGAATCAGCCCCAGCATTTT
TRBJ1-6 | NA | TRBV28 | 17 | NA | CASSLTSPSTYNSPLHF | TGTGCCAGCAGTTTAACCTCTCCCAGTACCTATAATTCACCCCTCCACTTT
TRBJ1-1 | NA | TRBV6-5 | 15 | NA | CASSPTDGVGTEAFF | TGTGCCAGCAGTCCAACGGACGGGGTGGGTACTGAAGCTTTCTTT